These 14 T cell receptor beta chains share one sample of origin, sequenced in a study of shared clonotypes between healthy human individuals. Clones were read by immunoSEQ multiplex PCR, and TCRdb kept only the in-frame ones, dropping some. This table holds a few million clones, about 92% found once. Sequenced sample: naive CD4+ T cells from PBMCs. This sample's subset: CD45RA+ positively selected. The receptor set was obtained from a man younger than 30 in good health. Some clones in this sample may be carry-over from other donors' samples.

As to this clone: In the same sample, other DNA sequences code for this CDR3. The rearrangement links TRBV18 to TRBJ1-5; D not certain. In germline, CDR1 is KGHSH, CDR2 LQKENI. This CDR3 is 13 amino acids long. V lost 3 bases, J lost 4 bases, and 7 bases lay in between. The CDR3 DNA reads TGTGCCAGCTCACCCGGGCTTAATCAGCCCCAGCATTTT. It is translated as CASSPGLNQPQHF. Based on the CDR3 plus reference TRBV18 and TRBJ1-5, the full variable domain is NAGVMQNPRHLVRRRGQEARLRCSPMKGHSHVYWYRQLPEEGLKFMVYLQKENIIDESGMPKERFSAEFPKEGPSILRIQQVVRGDSAAYFCASSPGLNQPQHFGDGTRLSIL.

V usage is TRBV9 and J usage is TRBJ2-1; 10 nucleotides match TRBD2. This CDR3 has 15 residues. Germline V gene sequence: CDR1 SGDLS, CDR2 YYNGEE. The J segment lost 4 bases and the V segment lost 1 base, leaving 2 bases of the junction unmatched. CDR3 nucleotide sequence: TGTGCCAGCAGCGTAAGCGGGAGGGATTACAATGAGCAGTTCTTC. This codes for CASSVSGRDYNEQFF.

V is TRBV11-3 and J is TRBJ1-1, with D possibly being TRBD1 (5 bases). The CDR3 loop spans 12 amino acids. Germline CDR1 is SGHNT and CDR2 is YENEEA. V was cut by 4 bases and J by 7 bases, with 10 bases left in between. This chain's CDR3 is CASSSRGGEAFF. DNA for the CDR3: TGTGCCAGCAGCTCCCGTGGGGGTGAAGCTTTCTTT.

This chain uses TRBV7-3 with TRBJ2-2; 7 bases match TRBD2. J gave up 8 bases and V 2 bases, and 8 bases lay outside the gene matches. CDR1 SGHTA and CDR2 FQGTGA come from the germline V gene. The CDR3 is 15 amino acids. The CDR3 reads CASSLLGGSSGELFF. The CDR3 DNA reads as TGTGCCAGCAGCTTACTCGGCGGGAGTTCTGGGGAGCTGTTTTTT.

V and J are TRBV6-6 and TRBJ1-2, with D hard to call. V shed 2 bases and J shed 6 bases, with 10 bases lying between them. The germline V gene has CDR1 MNHNY and CDR2 SVGAGI (reference sequence). The CDR3 is made up of 13 amino acids. The CDR3 bases are TGTGCCAGCAGTTACAGTCTCGAGGATGGCTACACCTTC. It specifies CASSYSLEDGYTF.

This clone was counted a single time. The chain uses TRBV7-2 and TRBJ2-7, with 9 bases matching TRBD1. The V gene's germline CDR1 is SGHTA and CDR2 FQGNSA. Trimming removed 5 bases from V and 2 bases from J; junction bases left unmatched: 10. The CDR3 loop spans 16 amino acids. The DNA for the CDR3 is TGTGCCAGCAGCATTCAATACGGGACAGGGACCTACGAGCAGTACTTC. It is translated as CASSIQYGTGTYEQYF.

In its sample, this clone was seen once. This chain links TRBV7-8 with TRBJ2-7; 11 nucleotides match TRBD2. Germline CDR1 is SGHVS and CDR2 is FQNEAQ. Trimming cost V 5 bases and J 1 base; bases outside gene matches: 4. This CDR3 has 15 amino acids. The CDR3 DNA reads TGTGCCAGCAGCCAGGGACTAGCGGAGTCCTACGAGCAGTACTTC. It encodes CASSQGLAESYEQYF.

The V and J genes are TRBV10-3 and TRBJ2-7, with TRBD1 as a possible D gene (7 bases). This CDR3 spans 13 amino acids. V lost 4 bases to trimming and J lost 7 bases, with 14 bases between them. The germline CDR1 and CDR2 sequences are ENHRY and SYGVKD. In DNA form, the CDR3 reads TGTGCCATCAGTGTGGAGGGGGCGAGGGAGCAGTACTTC. Its translation is CAISVEGAREQYF.

The rearrangement uses TRBV5-1 and TRBJ1-2; D remains ambiguous. Germline V CDR1 and CDR2: SGHRS, YFSETQ. With 4 bases removed from V and 1 base from J, the gap between germline ends came to 11 bases. The CDR3 is 14 amino acids. The CDR3 DNA reads as TGCGCCAGCAGCCCGACAAACCTTAACTATGGCTACACCTTC. It yields the protein CASSPTNLNYGYTF. Full variable domain (outside the CDR3, taken from reference TRBV5-1 and TRBJ1-2): KAGVTQTPRYLIKTRGQQVTLSCSPISGHRSVSWYQQTPGQGLQFLFEYFSETQRNKGNFPGRFSGRQFSNSRSEMNVSTLELGDSALYLCASSPTNLNYGYTFGSGTRLTVV.

The chain has TRBV5-1 and TRBJ1-4; D is possibly TRBD1 (5 bases). CDR3 length: 14 amino acids. The V gene lost 6 bases and the J gene lost 7 bases, with 16 bases spanning the gap. From germline, CDR1 is SGHRS and CDR2 YFSETQ. This CDR3 is CASTLGQGGEKLFF. In nucleotides, the CDR3 is TGCGCCAGCACCTTAGGGCAGGGTGGTGAAAAACTGTTTTTT.

J is TRBJ2-5 and V is TRBV6-6; D possibly corresponds to TRBD1 (6 bases). CDR3 length: 13 amino acids. V was trimmed by 8 bases and J by 2 bases, leaving 12 bases between them. Germline CDR1 MNHNY, CDR2 SVGAGI (reference sequence). In DNA, the CDR3 is TGTGCCAGCGGCTACAGGGCTCAAGAGACCCAGTACTTC. Residues: CASGYRAQETQYF.

This clone appeared a single time. CDR3 region: CSVVPGNQPQHF. The CDR3 DNA sequence: TGCAGCGTTGTTCCAGGCAATCAGCCCCAGCATTTT. The chain carries TRBV29-1 and TRBJ1-5; D call uncertain. Germline CDR1 SQVTM, CDR2 ANQGSEA. V was pared by 4 bases and J by 2 bases, with 6 bases between. This CDR3 has 12 amino acids. The full variable domain, completed using reference TRBV29-1 and TRBJ1-5, is SAVISQKPSRDICQRGTSLTIQCQVDSQVTMMFWYRQQPGQSLTLIATANQGSEATYESGFVIDKFPISRPNLTFSTLTVSNMSPEDSSIYLCSVVPGNQPQHFGDGTRLSIL.

The chain is built from TRBV5-1 and TRBJ2-5, with 7 nucleotides matching TRBD2. CDR3 size: 15 residues. V shed 4 bases, J shed 1 base, and the junction held 7 bases outside the gene matches. Germline V lookup: CDR1 SGHRS, CDR2 YFSETQ. The CDR3 region has the DNA TGCGCCAGCAGCGCCCGGGACTACCTCCAAGAGACCCAGTACTTC. Translated: CASSARDYLQETQYF.

The rearrangement links TRBV4-2 to TRBJ2-1; D gene uncertain. This CDR3 region has 15 residues. Between the trimmed V and J ends, which lost 7 bases and 2 bases, there was a span of 15 bases. Germline CDR1 is LGHNA and CDR2 is YNFKEQ. The chain's CDR3 is CASNPQVNTYNEQFF. The CDR3 nucleotides read TGTGCCAGCAACCCCCAGGTCAACACCTACAATGAGCAGTTCTTC.